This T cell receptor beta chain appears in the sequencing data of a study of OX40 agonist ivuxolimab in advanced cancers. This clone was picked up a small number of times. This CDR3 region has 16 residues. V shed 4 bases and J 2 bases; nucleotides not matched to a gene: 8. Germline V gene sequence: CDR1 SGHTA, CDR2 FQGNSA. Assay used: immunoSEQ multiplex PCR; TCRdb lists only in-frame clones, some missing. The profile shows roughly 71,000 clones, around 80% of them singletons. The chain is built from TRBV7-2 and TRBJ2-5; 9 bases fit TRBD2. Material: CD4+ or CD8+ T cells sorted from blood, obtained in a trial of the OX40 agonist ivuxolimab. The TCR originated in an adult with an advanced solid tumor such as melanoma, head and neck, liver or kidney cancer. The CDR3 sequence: CASSSLAGLLQETQYF. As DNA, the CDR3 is TGTGCCAGCAGCTCCCTAGCGGGACTGTTACAAGAGACCCAGTACTTC.